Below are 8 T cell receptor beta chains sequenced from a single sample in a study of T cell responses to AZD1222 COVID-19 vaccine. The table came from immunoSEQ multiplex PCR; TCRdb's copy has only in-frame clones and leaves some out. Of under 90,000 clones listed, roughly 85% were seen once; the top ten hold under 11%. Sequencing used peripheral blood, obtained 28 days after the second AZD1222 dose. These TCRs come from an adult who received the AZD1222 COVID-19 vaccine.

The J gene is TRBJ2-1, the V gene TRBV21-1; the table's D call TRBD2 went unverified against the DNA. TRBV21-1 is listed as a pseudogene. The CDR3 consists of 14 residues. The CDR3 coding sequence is TGTGCCAGCAGGTCGCGGCGGGGGGCTTATGAGCAGTTCTTC. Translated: CASRSRRGAYEQFF.

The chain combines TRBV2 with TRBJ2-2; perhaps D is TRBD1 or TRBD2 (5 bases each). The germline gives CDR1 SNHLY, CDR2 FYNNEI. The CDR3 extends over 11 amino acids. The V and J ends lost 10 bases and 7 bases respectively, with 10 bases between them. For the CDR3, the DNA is TGTGCCACCCGAGGGGTCGGGGAGCTGTTTTTT. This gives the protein CATRGVGELFF.

This chain's CDR3 is CASSHRDRVDGNEQFF. CDR3 coding DNA: TGTGCCAGCAGCCATAGAGACAGGGTTGACGGCAATGAGCAGTTCTTC. The gene calls are TRBV3-1 (or the pseudogene TRBV3-2) and TRBJ2-1, with 7 nucleotides matching TRBD1. The CDR3 totals 16 residues. J lost 6 bases, V lost 3 bases, and 11 bases had no gene match. Germline V gene data show CDR1 as LGHDT and CDR2 as YNNKEL (reference sequence).

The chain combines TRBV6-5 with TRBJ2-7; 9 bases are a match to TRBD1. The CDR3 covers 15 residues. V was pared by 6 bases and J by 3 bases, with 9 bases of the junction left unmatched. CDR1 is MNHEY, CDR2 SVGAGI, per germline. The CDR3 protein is CASRGQGLPYYEQYF. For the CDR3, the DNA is TGTGCCAGCAGGGGACAGGGACTACCTTACTACGAGCAGTACTTC.

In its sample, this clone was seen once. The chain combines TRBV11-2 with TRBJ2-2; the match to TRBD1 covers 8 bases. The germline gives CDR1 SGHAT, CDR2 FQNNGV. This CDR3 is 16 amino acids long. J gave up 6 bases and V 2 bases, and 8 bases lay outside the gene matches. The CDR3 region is CASSLSQGAPAGELFF. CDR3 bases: TGTGCCAGCAGCTTAAGTCAGGGGGCTCCAGCCGGGGAGCTGTTTTTT.

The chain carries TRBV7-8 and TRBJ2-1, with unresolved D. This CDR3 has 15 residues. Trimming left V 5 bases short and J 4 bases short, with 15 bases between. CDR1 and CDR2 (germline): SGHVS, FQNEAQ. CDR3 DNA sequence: TGTGCCAGCAGCATGTACCCCCCCCTATACAATGAGCAGTTCTTC. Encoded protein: CASSMYPPLYNEQFF.

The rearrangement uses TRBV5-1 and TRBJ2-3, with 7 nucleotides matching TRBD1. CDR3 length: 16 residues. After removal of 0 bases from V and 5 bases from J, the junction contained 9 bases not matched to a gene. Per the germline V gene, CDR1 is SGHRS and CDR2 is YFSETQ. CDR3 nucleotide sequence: TGCGCCAGCAGCTTGGCGGGTGGACGGGACAGAGATACGCAGTATTTT. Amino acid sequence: CASSLAGGRDRDTQYF.

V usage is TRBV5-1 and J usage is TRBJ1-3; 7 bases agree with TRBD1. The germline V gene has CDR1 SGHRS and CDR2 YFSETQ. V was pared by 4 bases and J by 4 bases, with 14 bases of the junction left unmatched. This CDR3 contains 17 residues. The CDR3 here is CASSQSGQAPFGNTIYF. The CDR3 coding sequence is TGCGCCAGCAGCCAAAGCGGACAGGCCCCTTTCGGAAACACCATATATTTT.